The 26 T cell receptor beta chains below all came from one sample that was sequenced in a study of CD8+CD57+ T cells in acquired aplastic anemia. Genomic DNA, the template, was used for profiling of the TCR beta VDJ and CDR3. A single record per CDR3 protein comes from TCRdb applying MiXCR to the reads. The top ten clones hold 2% to 3% of a sample with 120,000 or so distinct CDR3 sequences, 48% of them seen once. Input material: sorted CD4+, CD8+, or CD8+CD57+ T cells (not recorded which) from PBMCs. These receptors were obtained from a human donor in good health, serving as a control.

This clonotype was seen many times. This chain uses TRBV20-1 with TRBJ2-3, with TRBD2 identical over 9 bases. Per the germline V gene, CDR1 is DFQATT and CDR2 is SNEGSKA (reference sequence). V was pared by 4 bases and J by 4 bases, with 6 bases of the junction left unmatched. CDR3 size: 14 residues. The CDR3 DNA reads TGCAGTGCTATAGCTAGCGGGGAAGCAGATACGCAGTATTTT. Translated: CSAIASGEADTQYF.

The chain couples TRBV5-4 to TRBJ2-7; TRBD1 matches 9 bases. The V gene's germline CDR1 is SGHNT and CDR2 YYREEE (reference sequence). V trimming: 5 bases; J trimming: 6 bases; junction bases outside the gene matches: 6. The CDR3 is made up of 13 amino acids. The chain's CDR3 is CASRWGQGGEQYF. CDR3 in DNA: TGTGCCAGCAGGTGGGGACAGGGCGGCGAGCAGTACTTC. Looking up the rest from reference TRBV5-4 and TRBJ2-7 gives the full variable domain: ETGVTQSPTHLIKTRGQQVTLRCSSQSGHNTVSWYQQALGQGPQFIFQYYREEENGRGNFPPRFSGLQFPNYSSELNVNALELDDSALYLCASRWGQGGEQYFGPGTRLTVT.

CDR3 coding DNA: TGTGCCAGTGCGACAGGGGGGTCGACAGATACGCAGTATTTT. Its translation: CASATGGSTDTQYF. The chain combines TRBV19 with TRBJ2-3, with TRBD1 matching over 9 bases. Germline lookup yields CDR1 LNHDA and CDR2 SQIVND (reference sequence). V lost 8 bases to trimming and J lost 3 bases; unmatched junction nucleotides: 6. The CDR3 is 14 amino acids.

This sequence joins TRBV24-1 and TRBJ1-4; D is perhaps TRBD1 (6 bases). This CDR3 region has 15 residues. V was pared by 4 bases and J by 8 bases, with 16 bases between. CDR1 is KGHDR and CDR2 is SFDVKD in the germline V gene. The CDR3 region is CATSEQTGSYEKLFF. CDR3 nucleotide sequence: TGTGCCACCAGTGAACAGACAGGATCGTACGAAAAACTGTTTTTT.

This clonotype occurred many times. The chain combines TRBV5-1 with TRBJ2-1, with a weak D call TRBD1 (6 bases). The CDR3 spans 13 residues. Trimming stripped 4 bases from V and 8 bases from J, with 13 bases between. Germline CDR1 is SGHRS and CDR2 is YFSETQ. CDR3 bases: TGCGCCAGCAGCAGAAACAGGGTTGATGAGCAGTTCTTC. Encoded protein: CASSRNRVDEQFF.

The table lists this clonotype with a few counts. The chain couples TRBV7-9 to TRBJ2-5, with D hard to call. Per germline, CDR1 SEHNR and CDR2 FQNEAQ (reference sequence). The V end was cut by 8 bases, the J end by 5 bases, with 12 bases between. CDR3 length: 12 amino acids. CDR3 protein: CASVSARETQYF. Written as DNA, the CDR3 is TGTGCCAGCGTTTCGGCGAGGGAGACCCAGTACTTC.

The V gene is TRBV12-5, the J gene TRBJ2-7; D gene ambiguous. CDR3 length equals 11 residues. Germline loops: CDR1 LGHNT, CDR2 FRNRAP. Deletions cut 1 base from V and 4 bases from J, with 2 bases between. DNA of the CDR3: TGTGCTAGTGGTTTGGGATACGAGCAGTACGTC. Amino acid sequence: CASGLGYEQYV.

This clonotype was seen at least ten times. The chain carries TRBV5-6 and TRBJ2-7, with D unclear. Trimming pared 1 base from V and 4 bases from J, leaving 9 bases between. The CDR3 extends over 13 amino acids. CDR1 and CDR2 (germline): SGHDT, YYEEEE. This CDR3 reads CASSLSRPYEQYF. CDR3 DNA: TGTGCCAGCAGCTTGTCGCGCCCGTACGAGCAGTACTTC.

The chain uses TRBV7-9 and TRBJ2-5; the D is unclear. Germline V gene sequence: CDR1 SEHNR, CDR2 FQNEAQ (reference sequence). The CDR3 contains 11 residues. Trimming stripped 5 bases from V and 5 bases from J, with 6 bases between. In nucleotides, the CDR3 is TGTGCCAGCAGCGCATTGGAGACCCAGTACTTC. Its protein product is CASSALETQYF.

The rearrangement uses TRBV29-1 and TRBJ1-1; unclear D gene. The CDR3 is 13 amino acids. V was pared by 0 bases and J by 1 base, with 6 bases between. The germline CDR1 and CDR2 sequences are SQVTM and ANQGSEA. The CDR3 protein is CSVEEPRNTEAFF. DNA for the CDR3: TGCAGCGTTGAAGAGCCGCGGAACACTGAAGCTTTCTTT.

The chain links TRBV13 to TRBJ1-1; the D is unclear. V was trimmed by 3 bases and J by 1 base, leaving 9 bases between them. This CDR3 is built from 14 residues. Germline lookup yields CDR1 PRHDT and CDR2 FYEKMQ (reference sequence). The CDR3 protein is CASSLGWGNTEAFF. In DNA, the CDR3 is TGTGCCAGCAGCTTGGGGTGGGGGAACACTGAAGCTTTCTTT.

V is TRBV19 and J is TRBJ2-3; D possibly uses TRBD1 or TRBD2 (5 bases each). Germline V gene sequence: CDR1 LNHDA, CDR2 SQIVND (reference sequence). Trimming shortened V by 9 bases and J by 0 bases, and 16 bases separated the two germline ends. This CDR3 contains 15 residues. CDR3 in DNA: TGTGCCAGCAGTGAAATGGGGGTAAGCACAGATACGCAGTATTTT. Encoded protein: CASSEMGVSTDTQYF.

The chain carries TRBV6-2 or TRBV6-3 and TRBJ2-5, with TRBD2 matching 7 bases. V was pared by 0 bases and J by 3 bases, with 1 base of the junction left unmatched. Germline CDR1 is MNHEY and CDR2 is SVGEGT. The CDR3 length is 14 residues. CDR3 amino acids: CASSYSGGKETQYF. In nucleotides, the CDR3 is TGTGCCAGCAGTTACTCGGGGGGGAAAGAGACCCAGTACTTC.

The J gene is TRBJ1-2, the V gene TRBV29-1; D perhaps matches TRBD1 (5 bases). Trimming took 6 bases from V and 6 from J, leaving 17 bases between them. Germline-derived CDR1 and CDR2 are SQVTM and ANQGSEA. This CDR3 is 13 amino acids long. The CDR3 spells CSVRPRGENGYTF. CDR3 bases: TGCAGCGTCCGACCCCGGGGCGAGAATGGCTACACCTTC.

This chain connects TRBV29-1 to TRBJ1-1; no clear D gene. V lost 2 bases and J 0 bases, leaving 10 bases between the germline ends. This CDR3 is 14 amino acids long. Germline lookup yields CDR1 SQVTM and CDR2 ANQGSEA. CDR3 DNA: TGCAGCGTTGAACTACAGAAGATGAACACTGAAGCTTTCTTT. It is translated as CSVELQKMNTEAFF.

The chain employs TRBV9 and TRBJ2-7; 8 bases are a match to TRBD2. V shed 0 bases and J 6 bases; nucleotides not matched to a gene: 8. Germline V gene lookup returns CDR1 SGDLS and CDR2 YYNGEE. The CDR3 runs 15 residues. CDR3: CASSVVPGGSGEQYF. As DNA, the CDR3 is TGTGCCAGCAGCGTAGTACCGGGAGGGTCCGGCGAGCAGTACTTC.

In this sample, this clonotype turned up many times. V and J are TRBV14 and TRBJ1-2; a possible D gene is TRBD1 (5 bases). V was shortened by 4 bases and J by 2 bases, with 17 bases between the two germline ends. The V gene's germline CDR1 is SGHDN and CDR2 FVKESK. The CDR3 runs 16 residues. CDR3 loop: CASSLLSGVGNYGYTF. The CDR3 bases are TGTGCCAGCAGCCTCCTCTCGGGGGTCGGAAACTATGGCTACACCTTC.

The V call is TRBV7-2, the J call TRBJ2-7; 7 bases line up with TRBD1. V dropped 1 base and J dropped 8; count of bases not matched to a gene: 2. Looked up from germline, CDR1 is SGHTA and CDR2 is FQGNSA. The CDR3 sequence is 12 residues long. The CDR3 DNA reads as TGTGCCAGCAGCTTAGGAGGGGGCAAGCAGTACTTC. This sequence encodes CASSLGGGKQYF. Complete variable domain (other parts from reference TRBV7-2 and TRBJ2-7): GAGVSQSPSNKVTEKGKDVELRCDPISGHTALYWYRQSLGQGLEFLIYFQGNSAPDKSGLPSDRFSAERTGGSVSTLTIQRTQQEDSAVYLCASSLGGGKQYFGPGTRLTVT.

This chain uses TRBV25-1 with TRBJ2-7; 7 bases fit TRBD1. The CDR3 consists of 11 residues. Germline CDR1 reads MGHDK; CDR2 reads SYGVNS. Unmatched junction bases numbered 0, after V lost 5 bases and J lost 5 bases. CDR3 in amino acids: CASSQGDEQYF. Here the CDR3 DNA reads TGTGCCAGCAGTCAGGGGGACGAGCAGTACTTC.

This sequence joins TRBV10-3 and TRBJ2-5; D may be TRBD2 (7 bases). The CDR3 sequence is 15 residues long. V dropped 10 bases and J dropped 4 bases, with 22 bases sitting between them. CDR1 and CDR2 from the germline V gene are ENHRY and SYGVKD. CDR3 DNA: TGTGCCACCCCGAGTGGAGGCGGGGGCCGAGAGACCCAGTACTTC. Its translation: CATPSGGGGRETQYF.

This clonotype has at least ten counts. This chain joins TRBV7-2 and TRBJ2-7; D is undetermined. Germline CDR1 reads SGHTA; CDR2 reads FQGNSA. V was pared by 3 bases and J by 6 bases, with 12 bases between. The CDR3 is made up of 13 amino acids. CDR3 sequence reads: CASSLNLSPEQYF. In nucleotides, the CDR3 is TGTGCCAGCAGCTTGAATCTATCCCCCGAGCAGTACTTC.

This chain links TRBV15 with TRBJ2-1; TRBD1 is a possible D gene (6 bases). Germline V gene sequence: CDR1 LNHNV, CDR2 YYDKDF (reference sequence). The CDR3 contains 12 residues. Deletions cut 6 bases from V and 10 bases from J, with 13 bases between. The CDR3 region is CATRLQGREQFF. The CDR3 DNA reads as TGTGCCACCAGGTTACAGGGACGCGAGCAGTTCTTC.

Points on this clonotype: One base away lies a much larger clone, so this may be a sequencing read error. The chain links TRBV13 to TRBJ2-5, with D possibly matching TRBD1 (6 bases). This CDR3 contains 17 residues. Germline V gene lookup returns CDR1 PRHDT and CDR2 FYEKMQ (reference sequence). Trimming cost V 6 bases and J 2 bases, with 22 bases left between them. The CDR3 sequence: CASSCSRRAGTQETQYF. CDR3 sequence (DNA): TGTGCCAGCAGTTGCTCCCGCCGGGCCGGGACACAAGAGACCCAGTACTTC.

V usage is TRBV4-1 and J usage is TRBJ2-3; D unresolved. This CDR3 region has 13 residues. Germline V gene sequence: CDR1 MGHRA, CDR2 YSYEKL. Trimming shortened V by 0 bases and J by 6 bases, and 7 bases separated the two germline ends. CDR3: CASSQEVWDTQYF. CDR3 DNA: TGCGCCAGCAGCCAAGAGGTTTGGGATACGCAGTATTTT.

This clonotype was found once. This chain joins TRBV24-1 and TRBJ2-7; a possible D gene is TRBD2 (6 bases). The CDR3 spans 12 residues. Germline values: CDR1 KGHDR, CDR2 SFDVKD. Trimming took 9 bases from V and 4 from J, leaving 12 bases between them. In DNA form, the CDR3 reads TGTGCCACCGGACTAAGGACATACGAGCAGTACTTC. It is translated as CATGLRTYEQYF.

The chain recombines TRBV7-3 with TRBJ1-5, with a weak D call TRBD1 (5 bases). V dropped 4 bases and J dropped 5 bases, with 12 bases sitting between them. The CDR3 spans 14 residues. Germline V gives CDR1 SGHTA, CDR2 FQGTGA. CDR3 in amino acids: CASSSGGGDQPQHF. The CDR3 DNA reads as TGTGCCAGCAGCTCCGGAGGAGGGGATCAGCCCCAGCATTTT.